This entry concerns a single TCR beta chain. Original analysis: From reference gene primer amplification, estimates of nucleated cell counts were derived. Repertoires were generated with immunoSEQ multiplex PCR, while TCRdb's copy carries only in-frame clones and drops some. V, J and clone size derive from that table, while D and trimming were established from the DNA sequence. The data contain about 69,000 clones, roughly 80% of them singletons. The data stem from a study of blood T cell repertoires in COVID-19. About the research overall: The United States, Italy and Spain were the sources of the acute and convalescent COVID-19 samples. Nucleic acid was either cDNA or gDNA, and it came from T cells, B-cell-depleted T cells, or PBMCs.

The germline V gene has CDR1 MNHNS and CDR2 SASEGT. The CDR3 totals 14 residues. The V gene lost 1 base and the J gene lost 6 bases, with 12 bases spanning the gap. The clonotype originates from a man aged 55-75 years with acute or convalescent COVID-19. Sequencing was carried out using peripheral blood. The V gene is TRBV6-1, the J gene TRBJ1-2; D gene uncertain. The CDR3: CASSEGLVSNGYTF. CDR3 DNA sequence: TGTGCCAGCAGTGAAGGATTGGTAAGCAATGGCTACACCTTC.